What follows is one TCR beta chain and its context. This sample is drawn from a study of blood T cell repertoires in COVID-19. On the study more broadly: The United States, Italy and Spain were the sources of the acute and convalescent COVID-19 samples.

The CDR3 totals 16 residues. Germline trimming cut 6 bases from V and 2 bases from J; bases unmatched to any gene: 8. Germline loops: CDR1 SNHLY, CDR2 FYNNEI. Profiled with immunoSEQ multiplex PCR; TCRdb holds only in-frame clones, not every one. This table has approximately 81,000 clones, roughly 78% appearing once. The source material was peripheral blood. V and J are TRBV2 and TRBJ1-5; 9 positions match TRBD1. The TCR originated in a human donor in a cohort sampled during active COVID-19. In DNA form, the CDR3 reads TGTGCCAGCAGCAGACAGGGGGGGGATGGCAATCAGCCCCAGCATTTT. It is translated as CASSRQGGDGNQPQHF.